A single sample gave rise to the 24 T cell receptor beta chains below, sequenced in a study of T cells after yellow fever vaccination. A single record per CDR3 protein comes from TCRdb applying MiXCR to the 5' RACE reads. The sample consists of fewer than 450,000 distinct CDR3 sequences, under 5% of them appearing once. This sample comprised PBMCs, obtained 5 days after the yellow fever booster vaccination. The source of these receptors is a man aged 18 to 35 who received the YFV17D yellow fever vaccine.

This clonotype has ten or more counts. This chain connects TRBV5-1 to TRBJ1-1; 7 bases align to TRBD1. Germline V gene sequence: CDR1 SGHRS, CDR2 YFSETQ. Germline trimming cut 5 bases from V and 1 base from J; bases unmatched to any gene: 5. This CDR3 is 14 amino acids long. CDR3 DNA sequence: TGCGCCAGCAGTGCCGACAGGGCGAACACTGAAGCTTTCTTT. Translating it yields CASSADRANTEAFF. Using reference TRBV5-1 and TRBJ1-1 for the parts outside the CDR3, the full variable domain is KAGVTQTPRYLIKTRGQQVTLSCSPISGHRSVSWYQQTPGQGLQFLFEYFSETQRNKGNFPGRFSGRQFSNSRSEMNVSTLELGDSALYLCASSADRANTEAFFGQGTRLTVV.

This clonotype was picked up a small number of times. The chain is built from TRBV12-3 or TRBV12-4 and TRBJ2-5; 7 bases align to TRBD1. J gave up 5 bases and V 2 bases, and 8 bases lay outside the gene matches. The CDR3 is made up of 15 amino acids. CDR3 bases: TGTGCCAGCAGTTTACCCGACAGGGCGTGGGAGACCCAGTACTTC. Translated: CASSLPDRAWETQYF.

The chain employs TRBV6-5 and TRBJ2-5; D is possibly TRBD1 (6 bases). V was trimmed by 1 base and J by 7 bases, leaving 19 bases between them. Germline loops: CDR1 MNHEY, CDR2 SVGAGI. CDR3 length: 16 residues. The CDR3 loop is CASSYFGPPQGGTQYF. The CDR3 DNA is TGTGCCAGCAGTTACTTCGGCCCTCCCCAAGGGGGGACCCAGTACTTC.

This clonotype was counted between two and nine times. The chain carries TRBV7-2 and TRBJ2-5; D ambiguous. Germline values: CDR1 SGHTA, CDR2 FQGNSA. Trimming took 5 bases from V and 1 from J, leaving 8 bases between them. This CDR3 has 13 amino acids. The DNA for the CDR3 is TGTGCCAGCAGCCAGCCGGTCCAAGAGACCCAGTACTTC. This translates into CASSQPVQETQYF.

This chain uses TRBV18 with TRBJ1-4; TRBD1 matches 8 bases. The CDR3 is 15 amino acids. Germline loops: CDR1 KGHSH, CDR2 LQKENI. The junction had 8 bases not matched to a gene; V was cut back by 6 bases and J by 5 bases. Here the CDR3 DNA reads TGTGCCAGCTCGCGAGGGACAGGCCTCAATGAAAAACTGTTTTTT. This codes for CASSRGTGLNEKLFF. Filled out from reference TRBV18 and TRBJ1-4, the complete variable domain reads NAGVMQNPRHLVRRRGQEARLRCSPMKGHSHVYWYRQLPEEGLKFMVYLQKENIIDESGMPKERFSAEFPKEGPSILRIQQVVRGDSAAYFCASSRGTGLNEKLFFGSGTQLSVL.

In its sample, this clonotype was seen many times. V is TRBV7-2 and J is TRBJ1-2; 8 bases map to TRBD1. V lost 5 bases to trimming and J lost 2 bases; unmatched junction nucleotides: 10. The length of the CDR3 is 16 residues. The germline gives CDR1 SGHTA, CDR2 FQGNSA. The chain's CDR3 is CASSRTGTGVNYGYTF. In DNA, the CDR3 is TGTGCCAGCAGCCGCACCGGGACAGGAGTCAACTATGGCTACACCTTC.

The rearrangement uses TRBV5-5 and TRBJ1-1, with D possibly matching TRBD1 (6 bases). The CDR3 runs to 15 residues. The germline gives CDR1 SGHKS, CDR2 YYEKEE (reference sequence). V was shortened by 4 bases and J by 3 bases, with 16 bases between the two germline ends. CDR3 DNA sequence: TGTGCCAGCAGCGCTGGACGGACAGCCTACACTGAAGCTTTCTTT. It specifies CASSAGRTAYTEAFF.

This clonotype was detected only a few times. The chain is built from TRBV7-9 and TRBJ2-3; 14 nucleotides agree with TRBD2. J was trimmed by 0 bases and V by 5 bases; bases with no gene match: 7. Germline V lookup: CDR1 SEHNR, CDR2 FQNEAQ (reference sequence). The CDR3 length is 18 residues. This CDR3 is CASSAGTSGGRSTDTQYF. The CDR3 DNA follows: TGTGCCAGCAGCGCCGGGACTAGCGGGGGTCGAAGCACAGATACGCAGTATTTT. The full variable domain, rest sourced from reference TRBV7-9 and TRBJ2-3, is DTGVSQNPRHKITKRGQNVTFRCDPISEHNRLYWYRQTLGQGPEFLTYFQNEAQLEKSRLLSDRFSAERPKGSFSTLEIQRTEQGDSAMYLCASSAGTSGGRSTDTQYFGPGTRLTVL.

This clonotype has a handful of counts. The V and J genes are TRBV6-5 and TRBJ1-4; D not resolved. Trimming shortened V by 6 bases and J by 0 bases, and 5 bases separated the two germline ends. The germline V gene has CDR1 MNHEY and CDR2 SVGAGI. The CDR3 covers 13 residues. The CDR3 DNA reads TGTGCCAGCAGCCGAGCAACTAATGAAAAACTGTTTTTT. Translated: CASSRATNEKLFF.

This clonotype was counted ten times or more. This chain connects TRBV27 to TRBJ1-1; a weak D match, TRBD1 (5 bases). The germline CDR1 and CDR2 sequences are MNHEY and SMNVEV (reference sequence). Trimming took 8 bases from V and 0 from J, leaving 16 bases between them. The CDR3 contains 15 residues. The CDR3 reads CASSWGRTMNTEAFF. For the CDR3, the DNA is TGTGCCAGCTCTTGGGGCAGGACTATGAACACTGAAGCTTTCTTT.

The V call is TRBV18, the J call TRBJ2-5, with 8 bases lining up with TRBD1. V was clipped by 8 bases and J by 2 bases; unmatched bases: 4. The V gene's germline CDR1 is KGHSH and CDR2 LQKENI. The CDR3 spans 13 residues. In nucleotides, the CDR3 is TGTGCCAGCCGACAGGGGATGCAAGAGACCCAGTACTTC. Residues: CASRQGMQETQYF.

This chain uses TRBV5-1 with TRBJ1-1, with D tentatively TRBD1 (6 bases). CDR1 is SGHRS and CDR2 is YFSETQ in the germline V gene. The V end was cut by 4 bases, the J end by 8 bases, with 18 bases between. This CDR3 contains 14 residues. This chain's CDR3 is CASSQDWEGGEAFF. In DNA, the CDR3 is TGCGCCAGCAGCCAGGACTGGGAGGGGGGAGAAGCTTTCTTT.

This clonotype was detected a few times. The chain joins TRBV5-1 to TRBJ2-6; D call uncertain. V dropped 5 bases and J dropped 0 bases, with 6 bases sitting between them. CDR1 and CDR2 (germline): SGHRS, YFSETQ. The CDR3 has 14 amino acids. CDR3 DNA sequence: TGCGCCAGCAGGCCCGGCTCTGGGGCCAACGTCCTGACTTTC. This encodes CASRPGSGANVLTF.

This clonotype has just a few counts. J is TRBJ2-2 and V is TRBV4-3, with D perhaps being TRBD1 or TRBD2 (7 bases each). The CDR3 is made up of 18 amino acids. With 1 base removed from V and 4 bases from J, the gap between germline ends came to 19 bases. Germline V gives CDR1 LGHNA, CDR2 YSLEER. This CDR3 is CASSQVFGGTEGTGELFF. CDR3 nucleotide sequence: TGCGCCAGCAGCCAAGTTTTCGGGGGGACAGAAGGCACCGGGGAGCTGTTTTTT.

This clonotype has at least ten counts. The chain uses TRBV5-6 and TRBJ2-5; 14 nucleotides match TRBD2. Unmatched junction bases numbered 10, after V lost 4 bases and J lost 5 bases. Germline CDR1 and CDR2: SGHDT and YYEEEE. The CDR3 runs 17 residues. CDR3 DNA sequence: TGTGCCAGCAGCCTGAGACTAGCGGGGGGGCAGGTGGAGACCCAGTACTTC. It codes for CASSLRLAGGQVETQYF.

In regard to this clonotype: One end of the junction is discordant with germline, which a read error may explain. The chain uses TRBV2 and TRBJ2-5, with D uncertain. Looked up from germline, CDR1 is SNHLY and CDR2 is FYNNEI. CDR3 length: 12 residues. The DNA of the CDR3 is TGTGCCAGCCAGGATGCTGGAGAGAGCCAGTACTTC. Encoded protein: CASQDAGESQYF.

This clonotype has ten or more counts. V gene TRBV3-1 combines with J gene TRBJ2-3; D remains unclear. Germline CDR1 LGHDT, CDR2 YNNKEL (reference sequence). The CDR3 length is 17 residues. Trimming took off 1 base at V and 3 bases at J, with 17 bases between the two ends. The CDR3 nucleotides are TGTGCCAGCAGCCAAGCGGCTATCAGAGTGAAAACAGATACGCAGTATTTT. It encodes CASSQAAIRVKTDTQYF.

This clonotype was recorded at least ten times. V usage is TRBV5-5 and J usage is TRBJ2-5; D unclear. The CDR3 loop spans 13 amino acids. The germline CDR1 and CDR2 sequences are SGHKS and YYEKEE (reference sequence). Between the trimmed V and J ends, which lost 0 bases and 5 bases, there was a span of 8 bases. The CDR3, as DNA: TGTGCCAGCAGCTTGGGGTCTATCGAGACCCAGTACTTC. Amino acids: CASSLGSIETQYF.

This clonotype was counted between two and nine times. This chain uses TRBV7-2 with TRBJ1-2; D gene unclear. Trimming pared 3 bases from V and 1 base from J, leaving 3 bases between. The CDR3 sequence is 12 residues long. Per the germline V gene, CDR1 is SGHTA and CDR2 is FQGNSA. In nucleotides, the CDR3 is TGTGCCAGCAGCTTTGTTAACTATGGCTACACCTTC. Amino acid sequence: CASSFVNYGYTF.

This clonotype was detected ten times or more. The chain is built from TRBV7-2 and TRBJ1-5; no clear D gene. Trimming took off 1 base at V and 2 bases at J, with 9 bases between the two ends. This CDR3 region has 15 residues. In germline, CDR1 is SGHTA, CDR2 FQGNSA. The CDR3 loop is CASSLVGGGNQPQHF. CDR3 bases: TGTGCCAGCAGCTTAGTCGGCGGGGGCAATCAGCCCCAGCATTTT.

This clonotype was seen only a few times. The V call is TRBV7-2, the J call TRBJ2-5; 11 bases line up with TRBD1. Germline V CDR1 and CDR2: SGHTA, FQGNSA. This CDR3 spans 15 amino acids. Germline trimming cut 3 bases from V and 4 bases from J; bases unmatched to any gene: 4. The DNA of the CDR3 is TGTGCCAGCAGCTTGGACAGGGGGCGGGCAGAGACCCAGTACTTC. This sequence encodes CASSLDRGRAETQYF.

The rearrangement joins TRBV3-1 to TRBJ2-5; a weak D match, TRBD2 (5 bases). The CDR3 length is 11 residues. V lost 6 bases to trimming and J lost 10 bases, with 12 bases between them. CDR1 and CDR2 (germline): LGHDT, YNNKEL (reference sequence). CDR3 sequence: CASSLGLDQYF. The DNA for the CDR3 is TGTGCCAGCAGTCTTGGACTGGACCAGTACTTC.

Sample share makes this clonotype large (0.1 to 1%). This chain joins TRBV7-8 and TRBJ2-2; D unclear. V lost 5 bases to trimming and J lost 0 bases, with 7 bases between them. CDR3 size: 14 residues. CDR1 and CDR2 from the germline V gene are SGHVS and FQNEAQ. This CDR3 reads CASSAVANTGELFF. The CDR3 coding sequence is TGTGCCAGCAGCGCAGTCGCGAACACCGGGGAGCTGTTTTTT. Full variable domain (remainder filled in from reference TRBV7-8 and TRBJ2-2): GAGVSQSPRYKVAKRGQDVALRCDPISGHVSLFWYQQALGQGPEFLTYFQNEAQLDKSGLPSDRFFAERPEGSVSTLKIQRTQQEDSAVYLCASSAVANTGELFFGEGSRLTVL.

A few counts support this clonotype. This rearrangement joins TRBV2 to TRBJ2-7; TRBD2 might be the D (5 bases). V lost 6 bases, J lost 7 bases, and 10 bases lay in between. The CDR3 contains 11 residues. Germline V gene lookup returns CDR1 SNHLY and CDR2 FYNNEI. CDR3: CASRPRDEQYF. The CDR3 coding sequence is TGTGCCAGCAGGCCCCGGGATGAGCAGTACTTC.